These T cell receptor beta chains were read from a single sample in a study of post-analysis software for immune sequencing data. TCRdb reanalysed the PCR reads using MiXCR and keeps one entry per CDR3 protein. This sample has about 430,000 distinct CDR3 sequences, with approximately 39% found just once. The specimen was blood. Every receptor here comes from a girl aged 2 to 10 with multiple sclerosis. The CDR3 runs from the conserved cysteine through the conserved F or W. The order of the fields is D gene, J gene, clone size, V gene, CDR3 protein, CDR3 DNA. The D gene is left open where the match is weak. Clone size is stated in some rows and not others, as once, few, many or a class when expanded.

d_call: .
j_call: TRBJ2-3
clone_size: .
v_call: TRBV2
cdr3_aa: CASSGQGDTQYF
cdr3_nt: TGTGCCAGCAGTGGACAAGGAGATACGCAGTATTTT

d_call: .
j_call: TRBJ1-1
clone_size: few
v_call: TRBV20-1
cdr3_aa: CSARDPTYRNTEAFF
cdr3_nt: TGCAGTGCTAGAGATCCAACGTACAGGAACACTGAAGCTTTCTTT

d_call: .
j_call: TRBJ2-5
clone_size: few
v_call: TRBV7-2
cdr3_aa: CASSAYETQYF
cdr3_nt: TGTGCCAGCAGCGCGTACGAGACCCAGTACTTC

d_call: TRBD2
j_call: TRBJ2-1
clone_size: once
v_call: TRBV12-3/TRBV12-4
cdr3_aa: CASSFHGRGGNEQFF
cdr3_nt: TGTGCCAGCAGTTTTCACGGGAGGGGGGGCAATGAGCAGTTCTTC

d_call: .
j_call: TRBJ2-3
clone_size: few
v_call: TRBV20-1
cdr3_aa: CSAQRSGRTDTQYF
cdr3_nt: TGCAGTGCTCAGCGGAGCGGCCGCACAGATACGCAGTATTTT

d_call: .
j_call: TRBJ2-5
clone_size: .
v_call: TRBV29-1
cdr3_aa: CSVVGQNEGETQYF
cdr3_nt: TGCAGCGTTGTGGGCCAAAACGAGGGCGAGACCCAGTACTTC

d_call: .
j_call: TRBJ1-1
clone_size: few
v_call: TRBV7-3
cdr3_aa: CASSSRGGTEAFF
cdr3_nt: TGTGCCAGCAGCTCGCGAGGGGGCACTGAAGCTTTCTTT

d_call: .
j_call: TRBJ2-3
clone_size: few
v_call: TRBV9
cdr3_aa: CASSVTPTTKLRDTQYF
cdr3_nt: TGTGCCAGCAGCGTAACTCCTACGACCAAATTGCGGGATACGCAGTATTTT

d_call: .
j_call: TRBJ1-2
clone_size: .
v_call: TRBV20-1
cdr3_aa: CSAKLGRNYGYTF
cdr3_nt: TGCAGTGCTAAGCTGGGGAGAAACTATGGCTACACCTTC

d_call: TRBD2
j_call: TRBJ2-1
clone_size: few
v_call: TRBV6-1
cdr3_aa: CASSASTSGSNEQFF
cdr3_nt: TGTGCCAGCAGTGCTTCAACTAGCGGGAGCAATGAGCAGTTCTTC

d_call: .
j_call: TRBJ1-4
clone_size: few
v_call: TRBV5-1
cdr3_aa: CASSLGPGLEKLFF
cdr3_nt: TGCGCCAGCAGCTTGGGCCCAGGGCTGGAAAAACTGTTTTTT

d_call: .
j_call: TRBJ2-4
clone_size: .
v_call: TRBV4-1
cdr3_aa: CASSPPGGQNIQYF
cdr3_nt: TGCGCCAGCAGCCCCCCAGGGGGGCAGAACATTCAGTACTTC

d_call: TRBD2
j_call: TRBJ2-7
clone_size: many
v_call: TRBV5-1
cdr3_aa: CASSLAPSGGYYEQYF
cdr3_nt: TGCGCCAGCAGCTTGGCCCCAAGCGGGGGTTACTACGAGCAGTACTTC

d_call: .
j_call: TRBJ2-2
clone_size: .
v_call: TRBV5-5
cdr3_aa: CASSRDTTNTGELFF
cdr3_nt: TGTGCCAGCAGCCGAGACACTACGAACACCGGGGAGCTGTTTTTT

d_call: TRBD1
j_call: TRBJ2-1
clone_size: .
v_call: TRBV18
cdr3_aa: CASSHGTARTLRPEQFF
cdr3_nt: TGTGCCAGCTCCCATGGGACAGCCAGGACGCTCCGACCTGAGCAGTTCTTC

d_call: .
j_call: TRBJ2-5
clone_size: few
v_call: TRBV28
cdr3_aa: CASSLPVRFRRVGPNEQYF
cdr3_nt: TGTGCCAGCAGTTTACCCGTCAGATTTAGGCGGGTGGGGCCGAATGAGCAGTACTTC

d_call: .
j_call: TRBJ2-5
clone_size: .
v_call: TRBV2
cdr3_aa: CASSFIQGQRETQYF
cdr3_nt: TGTGCCAGCAGTTTTATTCAGGGGCAGCGGGAGACCCAGTACTTC

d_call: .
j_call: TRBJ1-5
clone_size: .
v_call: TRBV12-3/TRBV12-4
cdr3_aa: CASSFTTGRGINQPQHF
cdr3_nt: TGTGCCAGCAGTTTCACCACAGGGAGGGGGATCAATCAGCCCCAGCATTTT

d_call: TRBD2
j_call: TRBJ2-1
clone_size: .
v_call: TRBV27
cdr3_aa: CASSFVAGVGPSYNEQFF
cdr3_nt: TGTGCCAGCAGTTTTGTGGCGGGAGTGGGTCCCTCCTACAATGAGCAGTTCTTC

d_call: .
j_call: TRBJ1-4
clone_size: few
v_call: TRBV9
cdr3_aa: CAGSASKLTNEKLFF
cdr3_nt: TGTGCCGGCAGCGCGTCGAAACTAACTAATGAAAAACTGTTTTTT

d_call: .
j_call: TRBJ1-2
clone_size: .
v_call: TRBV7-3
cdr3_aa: CASSLTGGPYGYTF
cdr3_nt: TGTGCCAGCAGCTTAACCGGGGGCCCCTATGGCTACACCTTC

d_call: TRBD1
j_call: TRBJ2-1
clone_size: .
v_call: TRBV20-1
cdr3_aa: CSAELTGESGYNEQFF
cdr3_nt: TGCAGTGCTGAATTGACAGGGGAAAGTGGCTACAATGAGCAGTTCTTC

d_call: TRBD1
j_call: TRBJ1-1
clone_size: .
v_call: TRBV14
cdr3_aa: CASSADRGLGNTEAFF
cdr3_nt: TGTGCCAGCAGTGCGGACAGGGGGCTTGGTAACACTGAAGCTTTCTTT

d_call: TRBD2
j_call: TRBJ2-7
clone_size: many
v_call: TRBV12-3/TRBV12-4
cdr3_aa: CASSLTSGRYEQYF
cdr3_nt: TGTGCCAGCAGTCTGACTAGCGGAAGATACGAGCAGTACTTC

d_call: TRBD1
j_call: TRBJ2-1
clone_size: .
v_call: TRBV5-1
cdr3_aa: CASSLEQGVYEQFF
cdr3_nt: TGCGCCAGCAGCTTGGAACAGGGGGTATATGAGCAGTTCTTC

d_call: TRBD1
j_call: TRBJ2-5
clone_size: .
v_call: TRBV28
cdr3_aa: CATAKGGETQYF
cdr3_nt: TGTGCCACAGCAAAAGGGGGCGAGACCCAGTACTTC

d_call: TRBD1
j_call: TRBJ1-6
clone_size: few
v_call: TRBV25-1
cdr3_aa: CASSRATGLDSPLHF
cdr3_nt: TGTGCCAGCAGTCGTGCGACAGGGCTGGATTCACCCCTCCACTTT